The present T cell receptor (beta chain) was sequenced within a study of blood T cell repertoires in COVID-19. Repertoires were generated with immunoSEQ multiplex PCR, while TCRdb's copy carries only in-frame clones and drops some. This sample has 200,000 to 250,000 clones, with 80% to 90% found just once. Trimming cost V 3 bases and J 1 base, with 20 bases left between them. The CDR3 has 18 residues. The germline V gene has CDR1 KGHSH and CDR2 LQKENI. The chain is built from TRBV18 and TRBJ2-3; a weak D match, TRBD1 (7 bases). What was sequenced was PBMCs or T cells enriched from blood (not recorded which). The clonotype was recovered from a woman in her twenties or thirties with acute COVID-19. The chain's CDR3 is CASSPDFLRGVGTDTQYF. CDR3 nucleotides: TGTGCCAGCTCACCGGACTTCCTCAGGGGGGTAGGCACAGATACGCAGTATTTT.